This note documents a single T cell receptor beta chain sequence. Its antigen is undetermined. The CDR3 length is 14 residues. Germline V gene data show CDR1 as SGHNT and CDR2 as YYREEE (reference sequence). Trimming took off 1 base at V and 2 bases at J, with 9 bases between the two ends. Every bit of the isolated RNA underwent reverse transcription, so sequencing read expressed TCRB transcripts. The read count averaged around 3.5 million across naive, central memory and regulatory T cell samples. TCRdb keeps only in-frame clones here, not all; method: immunoSEQ multiplex PCR. This table holds tens of thousands of clones, roughly 66% found once. The sample comes from a study of beta chain features in type 1 diabetes. Study as a whole: Patients shared similar age, gender and cell yields with healthy donors.

Regarding the study as a whole: Among all four CD4+ subsets, Type 1 diabetes patients had TCRB CDR3s that were moderately but significantly shorter. Comparison showed that naive, central memory and Treg TCRB repertoires appeared more similar among patients than among healthy donors.

The sequencing input was Tregs from blood. The V gene is TRBV5-4, the J gene TRBJ2-5; D is unclear. This sequence was found in a man between 18 and 35 years old with type 1 diabetes. The CDR3 spells CASSLSRQQETQYF. The CDR3 coding sequence is TGTGCCAGCAGCTTGAGCAGACAACAAGAGACCCAGTACTTC.